Listed below are T cell receptor beta chains from one sample, sequenced in a study of beta chain features in type 1 diabetes. Using immunoSEQ multiplex PCR, the repertoire was profiled, and TCRdb retains in-frame clones only, with some absent. The table lists about 210,000 clones, roughly a tenth of them singletons. The sequencing sample was made of central memory CD4+ T cells from blood. The receptors here all came from a man aged 18 to 29 in good health. Each CDR3 is given with its conserved first and last residue. The order of the fields is V gene, clone size, D gene, J gene, CDR3 protein, CDR3 DNA. D genes are given only for firm matches. Rows give clone size only sometimes, using once, few, many, or a class for an expanded clone.

>TRBV28|.|.|TRBJ2-1
CASSLGSLEDEQFF
TGTGCCAGCAGTTTAGGGTCCCTGGAGGATGAGCAGTTCTTC
>TRBV28|few|TRBD2|TRBJ2-1
CASIRLAGSGEQFF
TGTGCCAGCATTAGACTAGCGGGTTCTGGTGAGCAGTTCTTC
>TRBV6-1|.|.|TRBJ2-4
CASSPREYIQYF
TGTGCCAGCAGCCCGAGGGAATACATTCAGTACTTC
>TRBV29-1|.|.|TRBJ1-5
CSVEEAGSNQPQHF
TGCAGCGTTGAAGAAGCAGGGAGCAATCAGCCCCAGCATTTT
>TRBV6-6|few|TRBD1|TRBJ2-2
CASRGTGGGRELFF
TGTGCCAGCAGGGGGACAGGGGGAGGCCGGGAGCTGTTTTTT
>TRBV29-1|many|TRBD2|TRBJ2-1
CSVVGLAGGPSYNEQFF
TGCAGCGTTGTGGGACTAGCGGGAGGGCCCTCCTACAATGAGCAGTTCTTC
>TRBV6-5|.|TRBD1|TRBJ1-2
CASRKDRRGGYTF
TGTGCCAGCAGAAAGGACAGGCGGGGAGGCTACACCTTC
>TRBV20-1|many|.|TRBJ2-1
CSALNNEQFF
TGCAGTGCCCTGAACAATGAGCAGTTCTTC
>TRBV7-2|few|.|TRBJ1-4
CASSRLGPPEEKLFF
TGTGCCAGCAGCCGTTTGGGCCCGCCGGAGGAAAAACTGTTTTTT
>TRBV6-6|few|.|TRBJ2-6
CASSYSKGAGANVLTF
TGTGCCAGCAGTTACTCGAAGGGGGCTGGGGCCAACGTCCTGACTTTC
>TRBV7-2|.|.|TRBJ2-1
CASSLAATPSYNEQFF
TGTGCCAGCAGCTTAGCGGCTACTCCTTCCTACAATGAGCAGTTCTTC
>TRBV2|few|.|TRBJ2-3
CASSEGPRWTQYF
TGTGCCAGCAGTGAGGGTCCCCGTTGGACGCAGTATTTT
>TRBV5-1|few|.|TRBJ2-1
CASSFGTMRPNEQFF
TGCGCCAGCAGCTTTGGGACGATGAGGCCCAATGAGCAGTTCTTC
>TRBV7-2|few|.|TRBJ1-1
CASSPISRTTEAFF
TGTGCCAGCAGCCCGATATCTAGGACCACTGAAGCTTTCTTT
>TRBV10-3|.|.|TRBJ2-1
CAISDWGEQFF
TGTGCCATCAGTGACTGGGGTGAGCAGTTCTTC
>TRBV29-1|.|.|TRBJ1-1
CSVEAGWGMNTEAFF
TGCAGCGTTGAGGCCGGCTGGGGGATGAACACTGAAGCTTTCTTT
>TRBV7-2|.|.|TRBJ1-1
CASSPRINTEAFF
TGTGCCAGCAGCCCGCGGATTAACACTGAAGCTTTCTTT
>TRBV12-5|few|.|TRBJ2-1
CASAEDPWTRLYNEQFF
TGTGCTAGTGCCGAAGATCCTTGGACACGCCTTTACAATGAGCAGTTCTTC
>TRBV30|few|.|TRBJ2-7
CAWTRSYEQYF
TGTGCCTGGACTAGATCTTACGAGCAGTACTTC
>TRBV5-1|.|.|TRBJ2-5
CASSLEASAQGTQYF
TGCGCCAGCAGCTTGGAGGCTAGCGCCCAGGGGACCCAGTACTTC
>TRBV7-2|few|.|TRBJ2-5
CASSLNRETQYF
TGTGCCAGCAGCTTAAACAGGGAGACCCAGTACTTC
>TRBV9|many|TRBD2|TRBJ2-1
CASSVATGLAGANEQFF
TGTGCCAGCAGCGTAGCTACGGGGCTAGCGGGAGCCAATGAGCAGTTCTTC
>TRBV6-6|few|TRBD2|TRBJ2-7
CASSFSGSFYEQYF
TGTGCCAGCAGCTTTAGCGGGAGTTTCTACGAGCAGTACTTC
>TRBV7-7|.|.|TRBJ2-5
CASSPPGSKETQYF
TGTGCCAGCAGCCCCCCCGGCTCTAAAGAGACCCAGTACTTC
>TRBV7-9|.|TRBD1|TRBJ2-6
CASSSGTGTSGANVLTF
TGTGCCAGCAGTTCCGGGACAGGGACCTCTGGGGCCAACGTCCTGACTTTC
>TRBV5-1|few|.|TRBJ2-7
CASSFDRNEQYF
TGCGCCAGCAGCTTTGACAGGAACGAGCAGTACTTC
>TRBV7-7|.|TRBD1|TRBJ2-5
CASSLPGTAQETQYF
TGTGCTAGCAGCTTGCCGGGGACAGCCCAAGAGACCCAGTACTTC
>TRBV19|many|.|TRBJ2-3
CASSIRRGSRTDTQYF
TGTGCCAGTAGTATCCGTCGGGGGAGTCGGACAGATACGCAGTATTTT
>TRBV28|few|.|TRBJ2-5
CASSLYGQGDETQYF
TGTGCCAGCAGTTTATACGGCCAGGGAGACGAGACCCAGTACTTC
>TRBV7-6|.|.|TRBJ2-1
CASSNGNEQFF
TGTGCCAGCAGCAACGGGAATGAGCAGTTCTTC
>TRBV29-1|few|.|TRBJ2-4
CSGGEENIQYF
TGCAGCGGAGGGGAAGAAAACATTCAGTACTTC